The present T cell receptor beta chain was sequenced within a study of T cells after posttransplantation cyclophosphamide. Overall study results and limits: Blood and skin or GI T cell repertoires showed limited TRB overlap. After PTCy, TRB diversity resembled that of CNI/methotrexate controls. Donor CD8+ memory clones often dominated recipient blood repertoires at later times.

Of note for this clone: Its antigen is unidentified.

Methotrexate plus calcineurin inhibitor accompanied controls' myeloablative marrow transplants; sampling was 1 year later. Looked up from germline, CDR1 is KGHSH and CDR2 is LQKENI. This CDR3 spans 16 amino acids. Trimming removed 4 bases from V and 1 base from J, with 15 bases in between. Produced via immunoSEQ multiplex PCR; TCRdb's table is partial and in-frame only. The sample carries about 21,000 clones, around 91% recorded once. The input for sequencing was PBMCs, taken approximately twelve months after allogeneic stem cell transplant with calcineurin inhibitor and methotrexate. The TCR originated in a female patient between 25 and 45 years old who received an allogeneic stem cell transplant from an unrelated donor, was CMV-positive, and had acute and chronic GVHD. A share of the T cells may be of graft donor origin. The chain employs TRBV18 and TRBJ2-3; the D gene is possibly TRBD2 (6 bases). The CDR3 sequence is CASSLGAGLGTDTQYF. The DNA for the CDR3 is TGTGCCAGCTCACTTGGGGCGGGACTCGGCACAGATACGCAGTATTTT.